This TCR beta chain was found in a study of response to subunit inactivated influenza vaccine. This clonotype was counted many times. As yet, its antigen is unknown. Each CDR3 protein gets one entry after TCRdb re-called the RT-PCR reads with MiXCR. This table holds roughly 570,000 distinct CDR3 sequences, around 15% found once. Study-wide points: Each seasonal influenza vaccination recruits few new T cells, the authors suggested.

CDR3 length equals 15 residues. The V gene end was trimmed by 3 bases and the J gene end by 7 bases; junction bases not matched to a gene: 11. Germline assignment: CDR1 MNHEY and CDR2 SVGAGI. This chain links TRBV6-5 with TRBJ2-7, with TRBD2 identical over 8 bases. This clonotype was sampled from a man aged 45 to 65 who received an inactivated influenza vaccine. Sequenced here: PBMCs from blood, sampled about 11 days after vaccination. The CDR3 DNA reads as TGTGCCAGCAGTTATTCCCCGCTCCGGGAGGGAGAGCAGTACTTC. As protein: CASSYSPLREGEQYF.